The 20 T cell receptor beta chains below were found in one sample sequenced in a study of blood T cell repertoires in COVID-19. This table comes from immunoSEQ multiplex PCR, and its TCRdb copy is limited to in-frame clones, with some not included. The data hold approximately 300,000 clones, with around 90% observed a single time. The sequencing sample was made of peripheral blood. Receptors originate from a woman in her 30s with COVID-19, enrolled during active disease.

This clone has only one observation. The chain couples TRBV9 to TRBJ2-1; 11 bases fit TRBD2. This CDR3 spans 17 amino acids. After removal of 0 bases from V and 10 bases from J, the junction contained 12 bases not matched to a gene. The germline CDR1 and CDR2 sequences are SGDLS and YYNGEE. In nucleotides, the CDR3 is TGTGCCAGCAGCGTAGGTGGTAGCGGGAGGGCCTCAGGGGAGCAGTTCTTC. Translation: CASSVGGSGRASGEQFF. The complete variable domain, with remaining parts taken from reference TRBV9 and TRBJ2-1, reads DSGVTQTPKHLITATGQRVTLRCSPRSGDLSVYWYQQSLDQGLQFLIQYYNGEERAKGNILERFSAQQFPDLHSELNLSSLELGDSALYFCASSVGGSGRASGEQFFGPGTRLTVL.

The CDR3 region is CSVELAGYEQYF. CDR3 coding DNA: TGCAGCGTTGAACTAGCTGGATACGAGCAGTACTTC. The V call is TRBV29-1, the J call TRBJ2-7; TRBD2 might be the D (5 bases). Germline CDR1 and CDR2: SQVTM and ANQGSEA. The CDR3 spans 12 residues. Trimming removed 2 bases at V and 4 bases at J, with 9 bases between.

This sequence joins TRBV7-9 and TRBJ2-2; TRBD1 matches at 9 bases. In germline, CDR1 is SEHNR, CDR2 FQNEAQ (reference sequence). The CDR3 is 16 residues long. V lost 4 bases and J lost 7; bases outside the gene matches: 10. The CDR3 DNA follows: TGTGCCAGCAGCTGGGGACAGGGTTTAACGAGCGGGGAGCTGTTTTTT. It translates to CASSWGQGLTSGELFF.

The chain links TRBV5-1 to TRBJ2-5; TRBD1 agrees at 12 bases. Trimming cost V 6 bases and J 7 bases; bases outside gene matches: 7. The CDR3 is made up of 14 amino acids. CDR1 is SGHRS and CDR2 is YFSETQ in the germline V gene. DNA of the CDR3: TGCGCCAGCAACCCGGGACAGGGGGCCGGGACCCAGTACTTC. Protein: CASNPGQGAGTQYF. The full variable domain, rest sourced from reference TRBV5-1 and TRBJ2-5, is KAGVTQTPRYLIKTRGQQVTLSCSPISGHRSVSWYQQTPGQGLQFLFEYFSETQRNKGNFPGRFSGRQFSNSRSEMNVSTLELGDSALYLCASNPGQGAGTQYFGPGTRLLVL.

The rearrangement joins TRBV5-1 to TRBJ2-1, with TRBD2 matching over 15 bases. The CDR3 consists of 15 residues. Germline V gene sequence: CDR1 SGHRS, CDR2 YFSETQ. V lost 3 bases, J lost 9 bases, and 4 bases stayed unmatched. DNA for the CDR3: TGCGCCAGCAGCTCCGGACTAGCGGGAGGGGGTGAGCAGTTCTTC. Amino acid sequence: CASSSGLAGGGEQFF.

The genes are TRBV7-3 and TRBJ1-1; TRBD1 might be the D (6 bases). The germline V and J ends were trimmed by 4 bases and 1 base, with 10 bases remaining between them. CDR3 length equals 14 residues. CDR1 is SGHTA, CDR2 FQGTGA, per germline. The CDR3 loop is CASSSKGQNTEAFF. CDR3 DNA sequence: TGTGCCAGCAGCTCCAAGGGACAGAACACTGAAGCTTTCTTT. The full variable domain, rest sourced from reference TRBV7-3 and TRBJ1-1, is GAGVSQTPSNKVTEKGKYVELRCDPISGHTALYWYRQSLGQGPEFLIYFQGTGAADDSGLPNDRFFAVRPEGSVSTLKIQRTERGDSAVYLCASSSKGQNTEAFFGQGTRLTVV.

This sequence joins TRBV4-1 and TRBJ1-4; 7 bases are shared with TRBD1. This CDR3 spans 16 amino acids. Unmatched junction bases numbered 10, after V lost 2 bases and J lost 7 bases. Germline CDR1 MGHRA, CDR2 YSYEKL. The CDR3 reads CASSQNHDRVTEKLFF. The CDR3 nucleotides are TGCGCCAGCAGCCAAAACCACGACAGGGTGACTGAAAAACTGTTTTTT.

The V call is TRBV6-5, the J call TRBJ2-1; perhaps TRBD2 as D (6 bases). Looked up from germline, CDR1 is MNHEY and CDR2 is SVGAGI. This CDR3 contains 16 residues. The V and J ends lost 4 bases and 4 bases respectively, with 17 bases between them. This CDR3 is CASSFRPGLRYNEQFF. CDR3 sequence (DNA): TGTGCCAGCAGTTTTCGCCCGGGACTCCGATACAATGAGCAGTTCTTC.

The chain joins TRBV7-9 to TRBJ1-4; possible D gene TRBD1, 5 bases. Trimming left V 1 base short and J 6 bases short, with 12 bases between. Germline-derived CDR1 and CDR2 are SEHNR and FQNEAQ (reference sequence). The CDR3 covers 15 residues. CDR3 region: CASSLGGTGDEKLFF. The CDR3 DNA is TGTGCCAGCAGCTTAGGGGGGACGGGAGATGAAAAACTGTTTTTT.

The chain combines TRBV28 with TRBJ2-2; 8 nucleotides line up with TRBD1. The CDR3 runs 16 residues. CDR1 MDHEN and CDR2 SYDVKM come from the germline V gene. J was trimmed by 4 bases and V by 0 bases; bases with no gene match: 4. CDR3 residues: CASSLWQGAGTGELFF. For the CDR3, the DNA is TGTGCCAGCAGTTTATGGCAGGGGGCGGGCACCGGGGAGCTGTTTTTT.

This clone was observed many times. This same CDR3 is encoded by further DNA sequences in the sample. CDR3: CASSLGGLPDTQYF. The CDR3 DNA is TGCGCCAGCAGCTTGGGGGGCCTCCCAGATACGCAGTATTTT. The chain combines TRBV5-1 with TRBJ2-3; D perhaps matches TRBD1 (5 bases). In germline, CDR1 is SGHRS, CDR2 YFSETQ. Trimming removed 0 bases from V and 4 bases from J, with 9 bases in between. CDR3 size: 14 residues.

The genes are TRBV4-3 and TRBJ2-2; TRBD2 aligns across 9 bases. The CDR3 spans 18 residues. Per germline, CDR1 LGHNA and CDR2 YSLEER. Germline trimming cut 4 bases from V and 0 bases from J; bases unmatched to any gene: 9. CDR3 residues: CASSLELAGGSNTGELFF. CDR3 DNA sequence: TGCGCCAGCAGCCTAGAGTTGGCGGGAGGGTCGAACACCGGGGAGCTGTTTTTT.

The chain employs TRBV11-2 and TRBJ2-7; D is perhaps TRBD1 (7 bases). The CDR3 consists of 16 residues. Germline assignment: CDR1 SGHAT and CDR2 FQNNGV. The V end was cut by 4 bases, the J end by 7 bases, with 23 bases between. The CDR3 reads CASSWRRDSGSGEQYF. CDR3 coding DNA: TGTGCCAGCAGCTGGCGCAGGGACAGCGGGTCGGGAGAGCAGTACTTC.

The rearrangement joins TRBV13 to TRBJ2-7; 11 positions agree with TRBD2. The trim removed 5 bases at V and 2 bases at J, leaving 5 bases unmatched. The V gene's germline CDR1 is PRHDT and CDR2 FYEKMQ (reference sequence). The CDR3 consists of 15 residues. The CDR3 loop is CASSASGLAAYEQYF. In DNA, the CDR3 is TGTGCCAGCAGCGCCTCGGGACTAGCGGCCTACGAGCAGTACTTC.

The chain has TRBV6-5 and TRBJ2-5; 9 bases align to TRBD2. J was trimmed by 5 bases and V by 2 bases; bases with no gene match: 6. The germline V gene encodes CDR1 MNHEY and CDR2 SVGAGI. CDR3 size: 15 residues. CDR3 loop: CASSYEAGGRETQYF. In DNA, the CDR3 is TGTGCCAGCAGTTACGAAGCGGGAGGACGGGAGACCCAGTACTTC.

V usage is TRBV3-1 (or the pseudogene TRBV3-2) and J usage is TRBJ1-1; D ambiguous. The CDR3 spans 15 residues. With 3 bases removed from V and 4 bases from J, the gap between germline ends came to 15 bases. Germline CDR1 LGHDT, CDR2 YNNKEL (reference sequence). CDR3 nucleotides: TGTGCCAGCAGCCACAGCAGCGGGCGCGGCACTGAAGCTTTCTTT. Its protein is CASSHSSGRGTEAFF.

The chain uses TRBV4-1 and TRBJ1-4; D is uncertain. This CDR3 is built from 16 residues. Germline V CDR1 and CDR2: MGHRA, YSYEKL. Between the trimmed V and J ends, which lost 0 bases and 3 bases, there was a span of 11 bases. This chain's CDR3 is CASSQEFWAPNEKLFF. Here the CDR3 DNA reads TGCGCCAGCAGCCAAGAATTTTGGGCCCCTAATGAAAAACTGTTTTTT.

V usage is TRBV5-6 and J usage is TRBJ2-7, with 7 bases fitting TRBD1. Trimming at V came to 5 bases and at J to 0 bases, leaving 5 bases not matched to a gene. The CDR3 totals 14 residues. CDR1 and CDR2 (germline): SGHDT, YYEEEE. Here the CDR3 reads CASRATGSSYEQYF. The CDR3 DNA reads TGTGCCAGCAGGGCGACAGGGAGCTCCTACGAGCAGTACTTC.

This clone was observed once. The chain uses TRBV27 and TRBJ1-6; no clear D. Germline V lookup: CDR1 MNHEY, CDR2 SMNVEV (reference sequence). This CDR3 has 14 amino acids. V was cut by 0 bases and J by 13 bases, with 13 bases left in between. CDR3 sequence: CASSLSRAKSPLHF. As DNA, the CDR3 is TGTGCCAGCAGTTTATCGAGGGCGAAAAGTCCCCTCCACTTT.

The chain uses TRBV25-1 and TRBJ2-7, with TRBD1 identical over 7 bases. Looked up from germline, CDR1 is MGHDK and CDR2 is SYGVNS. The CDR3 is 15 residues long. V lost 4 bases, J lost 0 bases, and 6 bases stayed unmatched. Here the CDR3 DNA reads TGTGCCAGCAGTGCTATGGGACAGTCCTCCTACGAGCAGTACTTC. This encodes CASSAMGQSSYEQYF.